These 4 T cell receptor beta chains were sequenced from one sample in a study of Tregs in tolerant kidney transplant recipients. The data were produced by immunoSEQ multiplex PCR, yet TCRdb's version contains in-frame clones alone and is incomplete. The sample holds about 110,000 clones; almost 90% are singletons and the top ten take 0.34%. The material sequenced was CD4+ T cells from blood, taken before the transplant. These TCRs come from a human donor who received a combined kidney and bone marrow transplant.

The chain combines TRBV25-1 with TRBJ2-6, with a possible D match to TRBD1 (6 bases). Germline CDR1 reads MGHDK; CDR2 reads SYGVNS. The CDR3 has 17 residues. The V gene lost 2 bases and the J gene lost 0 bases, with 11 bases spanning the gap. The CDR3 is CASSEQGRFSGANVLTF. CDR3 DNA: TGTGCCAGCAGTGAACAGGGGCGATTCTCTGGGGCCAACGTCCTGACTTTC.

V and J are TRBV15 and TRBJ2-1; 14 bases match TRBD2. V trimming: 1 base; J trimming: 10 bases; junction bases outside the gene matches: 12. CDR3 length: 18 residues. Germline V gives CDR1 LNHNV, CDR2 YYDKDF (reference sequence). The CDR3 here is CATSRVRPGLAGVEEQFF. CDR3 coding DNA: TGTGCCACCAGCAGAGTCCGACCGGGACTAGCGGGAGTAGAGGAGCAGTTCTTC.

The chain combines TRBV6-6 with TRBJ1-2, with 7 bases lining up with TRBD1. The CDR3 has 13 residues. Germline lookup yields CDR1 MNHNY and CDR2 SVGAGI (reference sequence). V shed 4 bases and J 4 bases; nucleotides not matched to a gene: 3. CDR3 in DNA: TGTGCCAGCAGTTGGGACAGACCCTATGGCTACACCTTC. It specifies CASSWDRPYGYTF.

V usage is TRBV28 and J usage is TRBJ2-5, with 10 positions matching TRBD2. V lost 1 base to trimming and J lost 4 bases; unmatched junction nucleotides: 3. Germline V gene data show CDR1 as MDHEN and CDR2 as SYDVKM. There are 15 residues in the CDR3. CDR3: CASSLFLAGAETQYF. CDR3 in DNA: TGTGCCAGCAGTTTATTCCTAGCGGGAGCAGAGACCCAGTACTTC. Looking up the rest from reference TRBV28 and TRBJ2-5 gives the full variable domain: DVKVTQSSRYLVKRTGEKVFLECVQDMDHENMFWYRQDPGLGLRLIYFSYDVKMKEKGDIPEGYSVSREKKERFSLILESASTNQTSMYLCASSLFLAGAETQYFGPGTRLLVL.